A selection of T cell receptor beta chains follows, all from one sample in a study of Ad26.COV2.S vaccination and SARS-CoV-2 variants. TCRdb's copy holds only in-frame clones and misses some; the assay was immunoSEQ multiplex PCR. The repertoire has around 300,000 clones, roughly 90% of them found once; the top ten carry around 5.8%. Material: peripheral blood, obtained in a trial of Ad26.COV2.S vaccine versus placebo. The receptors come from a person aged 18-60 years who received the Ad26.COV2.S COVID-19 vaccine or a placebo. CDR3s include the opening cysteine and the closing phenylalanine or tryptophan. The D gene is left open where the match is weak.

>TRBJ2-7|-|TRBV7-2
CASSLGSVGAGDYEQYF
>TRBJ2-7|TRBD1|TRBV27
CASSLSGTGYYEQYF
>TRBJ2-1|TRBD2|TRBV7-9
CASRRGGSSYNEQFF
>TRBJ2-7|-|TRBV3-1/TRBV3-2
CASSRTLNLAGTYEQYF
>TRBJ2-5|TRBD2|TRBV7-3
CASSLRLAGGYLAEIQYF
>TRBJ1-5|TRBD1|TRBV10-1
CASSETGGPRNQPQHF
>TRBJ2-3|-|TRBV20-1
CSASGSAGGGSDTQYF
>TRBJ1-5|TRBD1|TRBV10-2
CASSGERTGGSNQPQHF
>TRBJ1-5|-|TRBV10-3
CAISGGGNNQPQHF
>TRBJ2-1|-|TRBV4-3
CASSQCRAGEFF
>TRBJ2-1|TRBD2|TRBV11-2
CASSFPGLAGVVNEQFF
>TRBJ2-2|-|TRBV5-4
CASSFWGPDTGELFF
>TRBJ2-7|TRBD2|TRBV6-2/TRBV6-3
CASSYPIAGYSYEQYF
>TRBJ2-1|TRBD1|TRBV19
CASSRDRGYNEQFF
>TRBJ2-1|-|TRBV2
CASYFPDSGNNEQFF
>TRBJ1-2|-|TRBV12-3/TRBV12-4
CASGVQRRVAYTF
>TRBJ1-1|-|TRBV28
CASSTSMNTEAFF
>TRBJ2-7|TRBD1|TRBV27
CASSRPRDRAHEQYF
>TRBJ1-3|-|TRBV11-2
CASSPGGSGNTIYF
>TRBJ2-7|TRBD2|TRBV24-1
CATSDSRTSYEQYF
>TRBJ1-4|-|TRBV5-1
CASRANVGDNEKLFF
>TRBJ1-5|-|TRBV24-1
CATSDGRVPNQPQHF
>TRBJ1-1|-|TRBV6-5
CASSYSWGTNTEAFF
>TRBJ2-4|-|TRBV7-2
CASSSLTRRNIQYF
>TRBJ2-2|-|TRBV2
CASSENLGRATGELFF
>TRBJ2-7|TRBD1|TRBV11-2
CASSRGTGGGQYF
>TRBJ2-7|-|TRBV9
CASSISTGHTDEQYF
>TRBJ2-2|-|TRBV5-8
CASSSLTGLWAGELFF
>TRBJ1-5|-|TRBV6-5
CASGGNQGGDQPQHF
>TRBJ2-7|-|TRBV6-2/TRBV6-3
CASSPRQGSGGEQYF
>TRBJ2-5|-|TRBV5-1
CASSLASGLAETQYF
>TRBJ1-2|TRBD1|TRBV6-5
CASRQGQAGYGYTF
>TRBJ2-2|TRBD1|TRBV7-2
CASSLFGTANTGELFF
>TRBJ1-6|-|TRBV4-3
CASSQGLRNSSPLHF
>TRBJ2-2|-|TRBV5-1
CASSFSPLGTGELFF
>TRBJ2-7|TRBD2|TRBV5-6
CASSLGLAGGEQYF
>TRBJ2-5|TRBD2|TRBV9
CASSVALAGGIQETQYF
>TRBJ1-2|-|TRBV12-3/TRBV12-4
CASSFRTNYGYTF
>TRBJ2-3|TRBD2|TRBV4-3
CASSQESSGRARDTDTQYF
>TRBJ2-1|TRBD1|TRBV28
CASKDPTGTISYNEQFF
>TRBJ2-3|TRBD2|TRBV5-1
CASSLLSSGGHTDTQYF
>TRBJ2-1|TRBD2|TRBV2
CASREGPYNEQFF
>TRBJ1-5|TRBD1|TRBV6-5
CASRTGRNQPQHF
>TRBJ2-2|-|TRBV2
CASSTHGTLNTGELFF
>TRBJ1-4|-|TRBV7-9
CASSLGETENEKLFF
>TRBJ2-1|TRBD2|TRBV6-4
CASSETSGSSDEQFF
>TRBJ2-2|-|TRBV27
CASSFVTGANTGELFF
>TRBJ2-7|-|TRBV2
CASSEVEDEQYF
>TRBJ1-6|-|TRBV3-1/TRBV3-2
CASTARGPNSPLHF
>TRBJ1-2|-|TRBV19
CASSMGDYGYTF
>TRBJ2-7|TRBD1|TRBV7-9
CASSLRGQGVWSSEQYF
>TRBJ2-1|-|TRBV7-8
CASSLTVNEQFF
>TRBJ2-3|-|TRBV27
CASRQQGTDTQYF
>TRBJ1-6|-|TRBV6-4
CASSDSGYNSPLHF
>TRBJ1-5|-|TRBV28
CASGNTGISVQHF
>TRBJ2-5|TRBD2|TRBV7-2
CASSLAGTSQETQYF
>TRBJ2-3|TRBD2|TRBV7-9
CASSTGLADTDTQYF
>TRBJ2-3|-|TRBV5-4
CASSLYGGADTQYF
>TRBJ2-7|TRBD2|TRBV10-1
CASFAGTSDYEQYF